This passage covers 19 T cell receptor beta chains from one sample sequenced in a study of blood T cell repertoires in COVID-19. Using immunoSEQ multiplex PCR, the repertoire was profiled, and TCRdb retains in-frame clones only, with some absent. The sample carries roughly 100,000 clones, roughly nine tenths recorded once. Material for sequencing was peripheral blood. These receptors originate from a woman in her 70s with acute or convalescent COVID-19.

CDR3 nucleotides: TGCGCCAGCAGTGAGTTGCGACTAGCGGGAGGGCCGAACACCGGGGAGCTGTTTTTT. Its protein is CASSELRLAGGPNTGELFF. V gene TRBV10-2 combines with J gene TRBJ2-2; the match to TRBD2 covers 14 bases. After removal of 1 base from V and 0 bases from J, the junction contained 4 bases not matched to a gene. Germline values: CDR1 WSHSY, CDR2 SAAADI. The length of the CDR3 is 19 residues.

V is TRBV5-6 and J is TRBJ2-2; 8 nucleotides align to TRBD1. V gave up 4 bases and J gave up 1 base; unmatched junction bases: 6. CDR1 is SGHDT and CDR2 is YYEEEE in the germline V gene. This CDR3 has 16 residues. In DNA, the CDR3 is TGTGCCAGCAGCGCCCTAGGACAGGGGAACACCGGGGAGCTGTTTTTT. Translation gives CASSALGQGNTGELFF.

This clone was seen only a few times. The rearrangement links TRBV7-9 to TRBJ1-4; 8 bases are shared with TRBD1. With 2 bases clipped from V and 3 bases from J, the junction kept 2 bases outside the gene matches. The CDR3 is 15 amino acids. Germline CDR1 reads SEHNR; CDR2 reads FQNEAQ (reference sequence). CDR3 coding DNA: TGTGCCAGCAGCTTACAGGGGGCTGCTAATGAAAAACTGTTTTTT. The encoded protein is CASSLQGAANEKLFF.

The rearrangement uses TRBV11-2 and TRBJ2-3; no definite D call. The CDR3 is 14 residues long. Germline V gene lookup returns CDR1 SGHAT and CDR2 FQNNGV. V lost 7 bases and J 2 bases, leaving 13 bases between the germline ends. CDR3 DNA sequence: TGTGCCAGCACCCAAACCTTAGACACAGATACGCAGTATTTT. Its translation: CASTQTLDTDTQYF.

The CDR3 region is CASSQGTGRETQYF. CDR3 nucleotides: TGCGCCAGCAGCCAGGGGACAGGGAGGGAGACCCAGTACTTC. The chain recombines TRBV4-1 with TRBJ2-5; 9 bases are shared with TRBD1. V trimming: 3 bases; J trimming: 5 bases; junction bases outside the gene matches: 4. The CDR3 sequence is 14 residues long. From germline, CDR1 is MGHRA and CDR2 YSYEKL.

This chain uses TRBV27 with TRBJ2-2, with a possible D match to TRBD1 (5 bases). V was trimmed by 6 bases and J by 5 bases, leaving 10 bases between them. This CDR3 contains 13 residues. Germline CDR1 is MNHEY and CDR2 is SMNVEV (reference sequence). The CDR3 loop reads CASRGPRTGELFF. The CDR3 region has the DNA TGTGCCAGCAGGGGGCCTAGAACCGGGGAGCTGTTTTTT.

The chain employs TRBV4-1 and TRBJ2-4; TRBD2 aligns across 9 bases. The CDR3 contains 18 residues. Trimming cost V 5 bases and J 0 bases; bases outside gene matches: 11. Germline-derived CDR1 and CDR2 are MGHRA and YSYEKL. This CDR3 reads CASSGVEIAGVAKNIQYF. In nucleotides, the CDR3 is TGCGCCAGCAGCGGTGTTGAAATAGCGGGGGTAGCCAAAAACATTCAGTACTTC.

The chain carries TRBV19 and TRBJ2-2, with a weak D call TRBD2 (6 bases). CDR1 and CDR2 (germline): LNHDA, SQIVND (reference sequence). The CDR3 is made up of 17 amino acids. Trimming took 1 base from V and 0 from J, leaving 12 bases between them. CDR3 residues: CASSIGGTVSNTGELFF. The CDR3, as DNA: TGTGCCAGTAGTATAGGGGGGACTGTTTCGAACACCGGGGAGCTGTTTTTT.

CDR3 bases: TGTGCCAGCATGGATGAGGGTTCTTCTGGAAACACCATATATTTT. Residues: CASMDEGSSGNTIYF. The chain recombines TRBV13 with TRBJ1-3; D not certain. The CDR3 contains 15 residues. CDR1 and CDR2 (germline): PRHDT, FYEKMQ (reference sequence). V was clipped by 7 bases and J by 1 base, with 14 bases between them. The full variable domain, completed using reference TRBV13 and TRBJ1-3, is AAGVIQSPRHLIKEKRETATLKCYPIPRHDTVYWYQQGPGQDPQFLISFYEKMQSDKGSIPDRFSAQQFSDYHSELNMSSLELGDSALYFCASMDEGSSGNTIYFGEGSWLTVV.

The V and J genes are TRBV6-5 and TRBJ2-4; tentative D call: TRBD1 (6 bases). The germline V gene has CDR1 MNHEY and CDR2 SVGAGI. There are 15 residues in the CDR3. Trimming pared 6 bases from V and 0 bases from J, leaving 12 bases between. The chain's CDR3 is CASRRDTLAKNIQYF. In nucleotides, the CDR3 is TGTGCCAGCAGGAGGGACACTTTAGCCAAAAACATTCAGTACTTC.

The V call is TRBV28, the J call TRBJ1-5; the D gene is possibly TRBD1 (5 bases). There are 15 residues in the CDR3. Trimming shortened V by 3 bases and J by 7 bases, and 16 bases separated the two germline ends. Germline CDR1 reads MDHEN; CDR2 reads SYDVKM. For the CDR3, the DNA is TGTGCCAGCAGTTTTGTAGTAGGGGTGGGACAGCCCCAGCATTTT. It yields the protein CASSFVVGVGQPQHF.

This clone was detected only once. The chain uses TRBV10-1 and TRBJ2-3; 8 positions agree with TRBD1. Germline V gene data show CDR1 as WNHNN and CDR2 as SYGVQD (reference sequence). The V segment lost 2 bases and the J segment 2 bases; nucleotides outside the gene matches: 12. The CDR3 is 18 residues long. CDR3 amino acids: CASSETHRGVPFTDTQYF. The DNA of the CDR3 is TGCGCCAGCAGTGAGACCCACAGGGGGGTGCCCTTCACAGATACGCAGTATTTT.

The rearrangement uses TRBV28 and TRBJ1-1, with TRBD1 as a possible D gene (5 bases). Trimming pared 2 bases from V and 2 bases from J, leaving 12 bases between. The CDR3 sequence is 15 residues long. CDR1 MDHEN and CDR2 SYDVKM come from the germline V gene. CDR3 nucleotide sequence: TGTGCCAGCAGTTTACAGGGTAGGATCAACACTGAAGCTTTCTTT. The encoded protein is CASSLQGRINTEAFF.

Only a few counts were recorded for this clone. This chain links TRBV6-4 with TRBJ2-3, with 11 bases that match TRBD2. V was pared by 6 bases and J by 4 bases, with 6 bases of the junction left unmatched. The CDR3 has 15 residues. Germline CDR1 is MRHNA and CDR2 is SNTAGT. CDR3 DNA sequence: TGTGCCAGCAGCCTGACTAGCGGGGAAGCAGATACGCAGTATTTT. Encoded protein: CASSLTSGEADTQYF.

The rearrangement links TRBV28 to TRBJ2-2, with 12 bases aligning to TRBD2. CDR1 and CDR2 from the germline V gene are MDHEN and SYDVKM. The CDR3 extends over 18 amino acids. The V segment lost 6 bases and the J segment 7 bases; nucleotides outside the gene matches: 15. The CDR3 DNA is TGTGCCAGCAGCCGAACCCACGCTAGCGGGAGGGCCGACGGGGAGCTGTTTTTT. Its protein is CASSRTHASGRADGELFF.

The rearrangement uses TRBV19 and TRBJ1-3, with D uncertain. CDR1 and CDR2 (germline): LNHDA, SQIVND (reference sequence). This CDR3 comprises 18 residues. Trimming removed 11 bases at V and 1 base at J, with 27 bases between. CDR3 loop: CAAESRRPIMASGNTIYF. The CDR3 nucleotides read TGTGCCGCCGAATCACGGCGGCCCATCATGGCATCTGGAAACACCATATATTTT.

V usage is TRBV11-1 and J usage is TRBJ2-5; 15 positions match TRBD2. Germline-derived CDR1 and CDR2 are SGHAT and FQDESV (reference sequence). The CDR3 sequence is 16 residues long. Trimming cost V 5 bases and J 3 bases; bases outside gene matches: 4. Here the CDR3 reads CASSRGLAGGEETQYF. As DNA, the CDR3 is TGTGCCAGCAGCCGGGGACTAGCGGGAGGAGAAGAGACCCAGTACTTC. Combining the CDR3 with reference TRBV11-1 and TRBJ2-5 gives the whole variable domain EAEVAQSPRYKITEKSQAVAFWCDPISGHATLYWYRQILGQGPELLVQFQDESVVDDSQLPKDRFSAERLKGVDSTLKIQPAELGDSAMYLCASSRGLAGGEETQYFGPGTRLLVL.

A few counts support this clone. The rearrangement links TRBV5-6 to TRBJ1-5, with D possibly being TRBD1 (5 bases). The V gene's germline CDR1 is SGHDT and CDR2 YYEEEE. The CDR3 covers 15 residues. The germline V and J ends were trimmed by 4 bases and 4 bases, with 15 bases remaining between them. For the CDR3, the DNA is TGTGCCAGCAGCAGGAGGGGACTCGTAAATCAGCCCCAGCATTTT. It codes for CASSRRGLVNQPQHF.

CDR3 DNA: TGTGCCAGCAGCTTAGATCTGCAGGGGGTGTCCTATGGCTACACCTTC. This translates into CASSLDLQGVSYGYTF. V is TRBV7-8 and J is TRBJ1-2; 7 bases agree with TRBD1. CDR1 SGHVS and CDR2 FQNEAQ come from the germline V gene. The CDR3 has 16 residues. The J segment lost 4 bases and the V segment lost 1 base, leaving 9 bases of the junction unmatched.